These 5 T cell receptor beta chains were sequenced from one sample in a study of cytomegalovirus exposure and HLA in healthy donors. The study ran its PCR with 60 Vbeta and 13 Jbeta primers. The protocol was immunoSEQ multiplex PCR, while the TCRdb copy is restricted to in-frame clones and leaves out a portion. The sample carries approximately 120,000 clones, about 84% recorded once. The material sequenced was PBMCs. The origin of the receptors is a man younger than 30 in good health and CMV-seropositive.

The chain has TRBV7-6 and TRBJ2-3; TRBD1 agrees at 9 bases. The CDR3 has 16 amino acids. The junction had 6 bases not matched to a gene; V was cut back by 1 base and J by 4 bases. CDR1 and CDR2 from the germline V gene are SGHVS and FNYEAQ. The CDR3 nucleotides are TGTGCCAGCAGCTTAGGATCGGGACAGGGACCAGATACGCAGTATTTT. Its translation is CASSLGSGQGPDTQYF.

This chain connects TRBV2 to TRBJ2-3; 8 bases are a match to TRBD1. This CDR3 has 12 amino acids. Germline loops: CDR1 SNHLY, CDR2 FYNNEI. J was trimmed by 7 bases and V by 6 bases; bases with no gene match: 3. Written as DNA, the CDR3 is TGTGCCAGCAGACAGGGGGGAAATACGCAGTATTTT. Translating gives CASRQGGNTQYF.

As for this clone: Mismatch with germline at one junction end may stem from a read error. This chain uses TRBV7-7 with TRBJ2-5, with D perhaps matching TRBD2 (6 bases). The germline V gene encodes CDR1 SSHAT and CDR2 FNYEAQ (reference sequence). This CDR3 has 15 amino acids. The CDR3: CASSLGGGNQETQYF. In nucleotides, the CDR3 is TGTGCTAGCAGCTTGGGGGGTGGGAACCAAGAGACCCAGTACTTC.

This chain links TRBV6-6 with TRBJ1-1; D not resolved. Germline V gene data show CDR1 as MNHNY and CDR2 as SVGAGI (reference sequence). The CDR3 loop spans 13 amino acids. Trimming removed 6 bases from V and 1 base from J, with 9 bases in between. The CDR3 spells CASRGPTNTEAFF. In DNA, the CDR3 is TGTGCCAGCAGGGGCCCAACGAACACTGAAGCTTTCTTT.

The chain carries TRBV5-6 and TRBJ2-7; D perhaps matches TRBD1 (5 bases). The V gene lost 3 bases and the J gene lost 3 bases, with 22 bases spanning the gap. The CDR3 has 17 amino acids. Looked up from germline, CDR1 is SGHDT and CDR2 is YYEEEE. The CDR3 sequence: CASSWGPRRREDYEQYF. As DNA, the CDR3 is TGTGCCAGCAGCTGGGGCCCCAGGCGGCGAGAGGACTACGAGCAGTACTTC.